This record covers a single T cell receptor beta chain. This clonotype was recorded many times. It lacks a known antigen. No clone much larger than this one lies a single base away; base qualities are absent. The record originates from a study of CD8 T cells in ankylosing spondylitis (dated by TCRdb to the late 2010s). About the study as a whole: The study profiled T cell receptor beta repertoires in healthy donors and ankylosing spondylitis patients to find disease-linked TCR variants. The whole study cohort included 108 healthy donors and around 25 ankylosing spondylitis patients. Peripheral blood was sampled, and synovial fluid was also collected from ankylosing spondylitis patients. General study outcomes and caveats: A CD8+ phenotype was shown by the disease-linked clones, which were found at relatively low frequencies in peripheral blood. Some of the motif variants had been reported before in the synovial fluid and blood of reactive arthritis patients, a finding that suggests common disease-initiation mechanisms. Blood from ankylosing spondylitis patients appeared to be characterized by a TCR beta motif composed of 7 to 9 highly homologous amino acid variants. According to the report, matched synovial fluid samples from ankylosing spondylitis patients were significantly enriched for the disease-linked clones.

From the cysteine through the phenylalanine, the CDR3 covers 14 amino acids. The read is trimmed to its CDR3 DNA, 42 bases read in frame from base 1. The germline ends are 18 bases apart after V is trimmed by 8 bases and J by 7 bases. This sample was sequenced with an Illumina MiSeq. Quantitative 5'-RACE with molecular barcodes was the method used to prepare the TCR beta libraries. The original pipeline was this. A new computational method, built on a probabilistic model of VDJ rearrangement, was used to identify disease-linked TCR variants. In TCRdb, the public reads were trimmed at Q25 with fastp and aligned with MiXCR, with productive beta chains retained. CDR3 protein sequences are deduplicated, and each keeps its most common genes and DNA. It is TCRdb's table, rather than the study itself, that gives the V and J calls and clone size. The sample records around 25,000 distinct CDR3 sequences, 13% of which are singletons. Under 40% of the sample is in the top ten clones.

The clonotype comes from a male donor with ankylosing spondylitis or in good health (not recorded which). Sequenced material: blood. The receptor chain draws on TRBV12-3 or TRBV12-4 and TRBJ2-1; the D segment cannot be called with confidence. The CDR3 region: CASVTRAPMNEQFF. The nucleotides read TGTGCCAGCGTCACCCGGGCTCCGATGAATGAGCAGTTCTTC.